The entry that follows covers one TCR beta chain sequence. The data are from a study of blood T cell repertoires in COVID-19. Study context: From T cells, B-cell-depleted T cells, or PBMCs came the material, which was cDNA or gDNA.

Original processing methods: Estimation of nucleated cell counts was performed using reference gene primer amplification. TCRdb's table, derived via immunoSEQ multiplex PCR, lists solely in-frame clones and lacks some. V and J calls and clone size are those listed in that table; D and trimming were worked out from the DNA. The data show some 200,000 clones, more than 70% seen once. What was sequenced was peripheral blood. The receptor comes from a human donor in a cohort sampled during active COVID-19.

CDR3 DNA: TGTGCCAGCAGCCACCAAGGGACAGGGGCTGGATCCTACAATGAGCAGTTCTTC. It translates to CASSHQGTGAGSYNEQFF. This chain joins TRBV3-1 (or the pseudogene TRBV3-2) and TRBJ2-1; the match to TRBD1 covers 10 bases. V dropped 3 bases and J dropped 1; count of bases not matched to a gene: 9. Germline V gene lookup returns CDR1 LGHDT and CDR2 YNNKEL (reference sequence). The CDR3 has 18 residues.